Below are 28 T cell receptor beta chains sequenced from a single sample in a study of blood T cell repertoires in COVID-19. TCRdb keeps only in-frame clones here, not all; method: immunoSEQ multiplex PCR. The sample gives 200,000 to 250,000 clones, around 84% of which show up once; about 1% is in the top ten. Source material: peripheral blood. The origin of the receptors is a man aged 35 to 55 with acute or convalescent COVID-19.

V is TRBV6-5 and J is TRBJ2-7; a weak D match, TRBD2 (5 bases). V was trimmed by 0 bases and J by 3 bases, leaving 9 bases between them. Germline loops: CDR1 MNHEY, CDR2 SVGAGI. CDR3 length: 14 amino acids. CDR3 sequence (DNA): TGTGCCAGCAGTTACTCTTCGGGGAACTACGAGCAGTACTTC. Translation: CASSYSSGNYEQYF.

The gene calls are TRBV11-2 and TRBJ1-5; D might be TRBD1 (5 bases). V was trimmed by 5 bases and J by 0 bases, leaving 8 bases between them. This CDR3 contains 14 residues. Germline CDR1 and CDR2: SGHAT and FQNNGV. CDR3 sequence: CASSLTDSNQPQHF. The CDR3 DNA is TGTGCCAGCAGCCTGACAGATAGCAATCAGCCCCAGCATTTT.

The genes are TRBV4-2 and TRBJ1-5; TRBD1 matches at 7 bases. The J segment lost 8 bases and the V segment lost 3 bases, leaving 7 bases of the junction unmatched. The CDR3 totals 14 residues. Germline V gene sequence: CDR1 LGHNA, CDR2 YNFKEQ. The CDR3 is CASSQDRTSEPQHF. CDR3 DNA sequence: TGTGCCAGCAGCCAGGACAGGACAAGTGAGCCCCAGCATTTT.

This clone was observed a handful of times. J is TRBJ1-2 and V is TRBV6-5; D unclear. V gave up 2 bases and J gave up 1 base, with 11 bases separating them. The length of the CDR3 is 15 residues. Per germline, CDR1 MNHEY and CDR2 SVGAGI. CDR3 sequence reads: CASSYTFRDNYGYTF. In DNA, the CDR3 is TGTGCCAGCAGTTACACATTTCGGGATAACTATGGCTACACCTTC.

J is TRBJ2-6 and V is TRBV5-4; no definite D call. This CDR3 contains 13 residues. Germline assignment: CDR1 SGHNT and CDR2 YYREEE (reference sequence). Trimming took 5 bases from V and 4 from J, leaving 7 bases between them. The DNA of the CDR3 is TGTGCCAGCAGTCGGAGCGGGGCCAACGTCCTGACTTTC. This sequence encodes CASSRSGANVLTF.

The chain is built from TRBV7-8 and TRBJ2-7, with unresolved D. This CDR3 is built from 13 residues. V gave up 1 base and J gave up 6 bases, with 10 bases separating them. CDR1 and CDR2 from the germline V gene are SGHVS and FQNEAQ. CDR3: CASSLVSGFEQYF. The DNA for the CDR3 is TGTGCCAGCAGCTTAGTTTCCGGGTTCGAGCAGTACTTC.

V is TRBV9 and J is TRBJ2-7; TRBD1 matches 7 bases. Germline CDR1 reads SGDLS; CDR2 reads YYNGEE. The length of the CDR3 is 16 residues. J gave up 1 base and V 4 bases, and 11 bases lay outside the gene matches. CDR3 DNA: TGTGCCAGCAGCCCCCGAGGGACAGTAGGTTCCTACGAGCAGTACTTC. It specifies CASSPRGTVGSYEQYF.

The chain joins TRBV7-8 to TRBJ1-5; no definite D call. The V and J ends lost 0 bases and 9 bases respectively, with 9 bases between them. The CDR3 is 13 amino acids. Germline V gene lookup returns CDR1 SGHVS and CDR2 FQNEAQ. CDR3 in amino acids: CASSLARVLPQHF. The CDR3 nucleotides read TGTGCCAGCAGCTTAGCCCGTGTCTTGCCCCAGCATTTT. The full variable domain, completed using reference TRBV7-8 and TRBJ1-5, is GAGVSQSPRYKVAKRGQDVALRCDPISGHVSLFWYQQALGQGPEFLTYFQNEAQLDKSGLPSDRFFAERPEGSVSTLKIQRTQQEDSAVYLCASSLARVLPQHFGDGTRLSIL.

This clone was recorded many times. V usage is TRBV18 and J usage is TRBJ2-2; D perhaps matches TRBD1 (6 bases). Germline V CDR1 and CDR2: KGHSH, LQKENI. The CDR3 has 14 amino acids. The V end lost 3 bases, the J end lost 7 bases, and 12 bases lay between the germline ends. The CDR3 nucleotides read TGTGCCAGCTCACCTGGACAGTTCAACGGGGAGCTGTTTTTT. It is translated as CASSPGQFNGELFF.

This clone was picked up one time. The rearrangement joins TRBV2 to TRBJ2-5, with TRBD1 matching 12 bases. This CDR3 contains 14 residues. J was trimmed by 5 bases and V by 8 bases; bases with no gene match: 6. The germline gives CDR1 SNHLY, CDR2 FYNNEI. The CDR3 region is CASEGGQGAETQYF. CDR3 DNA sequence: TGTGCCAGCGAGGGGGGACAGGGGGCCGAGACCCAGTACTTC.

The chain has TRBV9 and TRBJ2-1; no reliable D call. Trimming took off 4 bases at V and 10 bases at J, with 12 bases between the two ends. CDR3 length equals 12 residues. Germline loops: CDR1 SGDLS, CDR2 YYNGEE. DNA for the CDR3: TGTGCCAGCAGCCTTGTAGAGTTCGAGCAGTTCTTC. This translates into CASSLVEFEQFF. Full variable domain (remainder filled in from reference TRBV9 and TRBJ2-1): DSGVTQTPKHLITATGQRVTLRCSPRSGDLSVYWYQQSLDQGLQFLIQYYNGEERAKGNILERFSAQQFPDLHSELNLSSLELGDSALYFCASSLVEFEQFFGPGTRLTVL.

The chain joins TRBV13 to TRBJ1-4, with 8 nucleotides matching TRBD1. CDR3 length equals 16 residues. Germline V gene data show CDR1 as PRHDT and CDR2 as FYEKMQ (reference sequence). With 3 bases clipped from V and 7 bases from J, the junction kept 10 bases outside the gene matches. In DNA form, the CDR3 reads TGTGCCAGCAGCTTGGGGAAGCAGGGGGCTGTTGAAAAACTGTTTTTT. The encoded protein is CASSLGKQGAVEKLFF.

This chain connects TRBV29-1 to TRBJ2-3; possible D gene TRBD1, 5 bases. The germline gives CDR1 SQVTM, CDR2 ANQGSEA. There are 12 residues in the CDR3. Between the trimmed V and J ends, which lost 7 bases and 1 base, there was a span of 9 bases. The CDR3 loop is CSAEQGTDTQYF. CDR3 sequence (DNA): TGCAGCGCGGAACAGGGCACAGATACGCAGTATTTT.

This clone was recorded a few times. The J gene is TRBJ1-3, the V gene TRBV2; no clear D. Germline CDR1 and CDR2: SNHLY and FYNNEI. Deletions cut 7 bases from V and 0 bases from J, with 13 bases between. This CDR3 contains 15 residues. The CDR3 nucleotides are TGTGCCAGCACGGAGCAAGTATTCTCTGGAAACACCATATATTTT. Protein: CASTEQVFSGNTIYF.

The rearrangement uses TRBV10-3 and TRBJ2-7; TRBD2 aligns across 7 bases. The germline gives CDR1 ENHRY, CDR2 SYGVKD. V shed 4 bases, J shed 3 bases, and the junction held 3 bases outside the gene matches. The CDR3 covers 13 residues. CDR3 protein: CAISVGEGYEQYF. CDR3 bases: TGTGCCATCAGTGTCGGGGAGGGCTACGAGCAGTACTTC.

This clone is a singleton in its sample. The genes are TRBV24-1 and TRBJ2-1, with D maybe TRBD2 (6 bases). The CDR3 length is 12 residues. Germline CDR1 and CDR2: KGHDR and SFDVKD. V was cut by 9 bases and J by 5 bases, with 10 bases left in between. The CDR3 region has the DNA TGTGCCACCCGGGACTTCAACAATGAGCAGTTCTTC. Translating gives CATRDFNNEQFF.

This rearrangement joins TRBV5-1 to TRBJ1-3, with D possibly matching TRBD1 (5 bases). V was cut by 4 bases and J by 0 bases, with 11 bases left in between. There are 15 residues in the CDR3. Germline assignment: CDR1 SGHRS and CDR2 YFSETQ. The CDR3 region has the DNA TGCGCCAGCAGCAATGGGGGGAACTCTGGAAACACCATATATTTT. It yields the protein CASSNGGNSGNTIYF.

The rearrangement joins TRBV7-2 to TRBJ2-1, with 8 positions matching TRBD2. After removal of 4 bases from V and 2 bases from J, the junction contained 7 bases not matched to a gene. Germline V CDR1 and CDR2: SGHTA, FQGNSA. The CDR3 has 16 amino acids. CDR3 sequence: CASSSRAGETYNEQFF. In DNA form, the CDR3 reads TGTGCCAGCAGCTCAAGAGCGGGGGAGACCTACAATGAGCAGTTCTTC.

The rearrangement joins TRBV9 to TRBJ1-5; D is perhaps TRBD1 (5 bases). The CDR3 length is 13 residues. Germline V gene sequence: CDR1 SGDLS, CDR2 YYNGEE. V was shortened by 2 bases and J by 6 bases, with 9 bases between the two germline ends. CDR3: CASSVGGGQPQHF. Here the CDR3 DNA reads TGTGCCAGCAGCGTGGGGGGAGGTCAGCCCCAGCATTTT.

This clone has more than one count but fewer than ten. This chain uses TRBV28 with TRBJ2-5, with D maybe TRBD1 (6 bases). CDR3 size: 14 residues. The germline V and J ends were trimmed by 6 bases and 5 bases, with 16 bases remaining between them. Germline V gives CDR1 MDHEN, CDR2 SYDVKM. The CDR3 loop is CASSPPQGWETQYF. DNA of the CDR3: TGTGCCAGCAGCCCTCCACAGGGATGGGAGACCCAGTACTTC.

This clone was found once. The chain is built from TRBV30 and TRBJ1-5; D gene unclear. Trimming took off 0 bases at V and 1 base at J, with 10 bases between the two ends. The germline gives CDR1 GTSNPN, CDR2 SVGIG (reference sequence). The CDR3 length is 15 residues. In DNA form, the CDR3 reads TGTGCCTGGAGTGTAGGAGGGTCCAGCAATCAGCCCCAGCATTTT. As protein: CAWSVGGSSNQPQHF.

V and J are TRBV7-2 and TRBJ2-7; no definite D call. The V end lost 2 bases, the J end lost 0 bases, and 8 bases lay between the germline ends. The CDR3 extends over 14 amino acids. The germline V gene has CDR1 SGHTA and CDR2 FQGNSA. The CDR3 protein is CASSLYPSSYEQYF. The CDR3 bases are TGTGCCAGCAGCTTATATCCCAGCTCCTACGAGCAGTACTTC.

The chain is built from TRBV3-1 (or the pseudogene TRBV3-2) and TRBJ2-5; 9 bases agree with TRBD1. Germline V CDR1 and CDR2: LGHDT, YNNKEL (reference sequence). CDR3 length: 13 amino acids. V gave up 5 bases and J gave up 4 bases; unmatched junction bases: 2. CDR3: CASSRTGAETQYF. DNA of the CDR3: TGTGCCAGCAGCAGGACAGGGGCAGAGACCCAGTACTTC.

This clone was counted between two and nine times. The V and J genes are TRBV5-1 and TRBJ2-7, with a possible D match to TRBD1 (5 bases). The CDR3 spans 15 residues. Germline CDR1 reads SGHRS; CDR2 reads YFSETQ. The V and J ends lost 4 bases and 3 bases respectively, with 17 bases between them. The DNA of the CDR3 is TGCGCCAGCAGCCTGTCAGGGCAAGGTCGCTACGAGCAGTACTTC. Translating gives CASSLSGQGRYEQYF.

The gene calls are TRBV6-4 and TRBJ1-2; D may be TRBD1 (6 bases). The length of the CDR3 is 13 residues. Trimming stripped 4 bases from V and 7 bases from J, with 13 bases between. Germline CDR1 reads MRHNA; CDR2 reads SNTAGT. The CDR3 DNA reads as TGTGCCAGCAGTGCTAAACCAGGGGTTGGCTACACCTTC. Translating gives CASSAKPGVGYTF.

V usage is TRBV7-9 and J usage is TRBJ1-2; D is undetermined. The CDR3 sequence is 12 residues long. Trimming pared 3 bases from V and 2 bases from J, leaving 4 bases between. CDR1 and CDR2 (germline): SEHNR, FQNEAQ (reference sequence). The CDR3 DNA reads as TGTGCCAGCAGCTTTGAGAACTATGGCTACACCTTC. This translates into CASSFENYGYTF.

The chain carries TRBV10-3 and TRBJ1-2; 8 bases agree with TRBD1. The CDR3 length is 15 residues. Trimming at V came to 0 bases and at J to 4 bases, leaving 4 bases not matched to a gene. The germline V gene encodes CDR1 ENHRY and CDR2 SYGVKD. CDR3 nucleotide sequence: TGTGCCATCAGTGAGTCCAGGGGGCCGGGCTATGGCTACACCTTC. Protein sequence: CAISESRGPGYGYTF.

The CDR3: CASSQSRYRGRGEKLFF. The CDR3 region has the DNA TGCGCCAGCAGTCAGAGCCGTTACAGGGGAAGGGGTGAAAAACTGTTTTTT. V is TRBV23-1 and J is TRBJ1-4; 7 bases align to TRBD1. Being an ORF, TRBV23-1 has a function that is uncertain. The CDR3 covers 17 residues. J was trimmed by 7 bases and V by 3 bases; bases with no gene match: 14.